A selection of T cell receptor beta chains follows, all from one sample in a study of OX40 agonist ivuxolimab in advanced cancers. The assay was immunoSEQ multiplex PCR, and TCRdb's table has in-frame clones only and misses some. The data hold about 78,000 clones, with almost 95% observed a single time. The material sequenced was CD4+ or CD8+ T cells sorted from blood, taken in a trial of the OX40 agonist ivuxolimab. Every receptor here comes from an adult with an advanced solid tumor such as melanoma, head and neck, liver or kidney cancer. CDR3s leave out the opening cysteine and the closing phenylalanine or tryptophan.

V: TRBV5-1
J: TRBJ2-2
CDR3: ASSLGGDTGELF

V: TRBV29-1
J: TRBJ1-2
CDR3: SVTRDGYGYT

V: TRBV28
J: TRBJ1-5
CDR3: AATGGGTFHQPQH

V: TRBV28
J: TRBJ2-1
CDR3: ASSLYYRGRINNEQF

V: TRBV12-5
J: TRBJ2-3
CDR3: ASGSSGSDTQY

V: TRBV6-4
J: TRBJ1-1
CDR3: ASSDSTGTKAF

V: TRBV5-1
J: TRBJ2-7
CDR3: ASSWGTGGYEQY

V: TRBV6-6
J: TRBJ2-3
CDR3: ASTPGQGSTDTQY

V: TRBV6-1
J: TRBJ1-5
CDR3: ASTMDRVGNQPQH

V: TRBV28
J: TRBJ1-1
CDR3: ASSHSRDAF

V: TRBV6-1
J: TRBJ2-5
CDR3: ATLRAAFGTQY

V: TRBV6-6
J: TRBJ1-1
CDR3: AIDRGYTEAF

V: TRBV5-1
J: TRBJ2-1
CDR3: ASSAQQRNEQF

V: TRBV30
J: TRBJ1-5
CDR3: AWSGQGDQPQH

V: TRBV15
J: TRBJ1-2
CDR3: ATSMARGQGGGYT

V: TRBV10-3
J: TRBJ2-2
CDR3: ASEDREWTGELF

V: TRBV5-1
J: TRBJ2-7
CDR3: ASSLGPGPLPHEQY